One sample yielded the 24 T cell receptor beta chains listed below, sequenced in a study of blood T cells in healthy people across ages. A second PCR of roughly 7 to 11 cycles used a sample-barcoded 5' primer and a J-beta primer mix. A single record per CDR3 protein comes from TCRdb applying MiXCR to the 5' RACE reads. The table has around 1,700,000 distinct CDR3 sequences, 25% to 30% seen once. The sequenced sample consisted of blood. These receptors came from a woman in her 30s in good health.

The rearrangement links TRBV29-1 to TRBJ2-3; TRBD1 is a possible D gene (5 bases). The V gene lost 6 bases and the J gene lost 6 bases, with 13 bases spanning the gap. Germline values: CDR1 SQVTM, CDR2 ANQGSEA. The CDR3 has 12 amino acids. CDR3 DNA sequence: TGCAGCGTAGGGGCCGGACGGGATACGCAGTATTTT. Translating gives CSVGAGRDTQYF.

The table lists this clonotype with many counts. The CDR3: CASSEGSLSYEQYF. The CDR3, as DNA: TGTGCCAGCAGTGAAGGGAGCCTGTCCTACGAGCAGTACTTC. The J gene is TRBJ2-7, the V gene TRBV2; unclear D gene. CDR1 and CDR2 (germline): SNHLY, FYNNEI. The ends were cut back, 1 base at V and 1 base at J, with 8 bases in the middle. The CDR3 loop spans 14 amino acids.

In this sample, this clonotype turned up a few times. This rearrangement joins TRBV6-2 or TRBV6-3 to TRBJ2-7; D gene uncertain. V was cut by 4 bases and J by 8 bases, with 9 bases left in between. This CDR3 is built from 11 residues. Germline-derived CDR1 and CDR2 are MNHEY and SVGEGT. The CDR3 protein is CASSSAGKQYF. The CDR3 DNA reads TGTGCCAGCAGTTCCGCAGGAAAGCAGTACTTC.

The V gene is TRBV10-3, the J gene TRBJ2-7; TRBD1 aligns across 7 bases. V shed 6 bases and J 1 base; nucleotides not matched to a gene: 9. Germline V gene sequence: CDR1 ENHRY, CDR2 SYGVKD. This CDR3 is 15 amino acids long. This CDR3 reads CAIRVPGQRSYEQYF. The CDR3 bases are TGTGCCATCAGGGTCCCGGGACAGAGATCCTACGAGCAGTACTTC.

The chain uses TRBV6-4 and TRBJ2-3; D tentatively fits TRBD1 or TRBD2 (5 bases each). V lost 8 bases and J 4 bases, leaving 13 bases between the germline ends. Germline assignment: CDR1 MRHNA and CDR2 SNTAGT. The CDR3 length is 13 residues. The CDR3 nucleotides read TGTGCCAGCGCCCAGGGAGCGGCAGATACGCAGTATTTT. It translates to CASAQGAADTQYF.

The chain has TRBV7-9 and TRBJ2-7, with TRBD2 matching over 9 bases. The V gene's germline CDR1 is SEHNR and CDR2 FQNEAQ (reference sequence). The V gene end was trimmed by 9 bases and the J gene end by 3 bases; junction bases not matched to a gene: 9. The CDR3 totals 14 residues. The CDR3 is CASTPRTSDYEQYF. CDR3 DNA: TGTGCCAGTACGCCTAGGACTAGCGACTACGAGCAGTACTTC.

J is TRBJ2-7 and V is TRBV12-3 or TRBV12-4; 10 bases line up with TRBD1. The CDR3 has 15 amino acids. V lost 5 bases to trimming and J lost 9 bases; unmatched junction nucleotides: 13. The CDR3 here is CASSRTGGVSDTQYF. The CDR3 DNA is TGTGCCAGCAGTCGGACAGGGGGAGTTTCAGATACGCAGTACTTC.

The V and J genes are TRBV24-1 and TRBJ2-7; 9 positions agree with TRBD1. The CDR3 loop spans 15 amino acids. V lost 0 bases, J lost 6 bases, and 5 bases stayed unmatched. The germline CDR1 and CDR2 sequences are KGHDR and SFDVKD. The CDR3 sequence: CATSDLDRGIGEQYF. CDR3 in DNA: TGTGCCACCAGTGATTTGGACAGGGGGATCGGCGAGCAGTACTTC.

This chain joins TRBV5-1 and TRBJ1-2, with a tentative D call TRBD1 (6 bases). V was pared by 4 bases and J by 4 bases, with 14 bases between. Germline CDR1 and CDR2: SGHRS and YFSETQ. The CDR3 spans 14 residues. In DNA form, the CDR3 reads TGCGCCAGCAGCCCCGAGGGGGAAGGCTATGGCTACACCTTC. Protein sequence: CASSPEGEGYGYTF.

In its sample, this clonotype was seen a few times. This sequence joins TRBV7-3 and TRBJ1-1, with a tentative D call TRBD1 (5 bases). The V end lost 2 bases, the J end lost 10 bases, and 17 bases lay between the germline ends. The CDR3 loop spans 14 amino acids. In germline, CDR1 is SGHTA, CDR2 FQGTGA. The CDR3 sequence: CASSLGDGGQGAFF. The CDR3 DNA sequence: TGTGCCAGCAGCTTAGGGGACGGAGGACAAGGAGCTTTCTTT.

This clonotype appeared a single time. A much larger clone lies a single base off, so this may be a read error. The rearrangement uses TRBV5-1 and TRBJ2-5; D is ambiguous. The end of the DNA aligns better with TRBJ2-7, so the J call may be wrong. Per germline, CDR1 SGHRS and CDR2 YFSETQ. The CDR3 consists of 12 residues. The DNA for the CDR3 is TGCGCCAGCGGCATAGAGCGATACGAGCAGTACTTC. Its protein is CASGIERYEQYF.

J is TRBJ2-5 and V is TRBV7-8, with TRBD2 identical over 8 bases. Germline loops: CDR1 SGHVS, CDR2 FQNEAQ. The ends lost 2 bases at V and 2 bases at J; junction bases unmatched: 7. CDR3 size: 16 residues. CDR3 in amino acids: CASSLLRTSQQETQYF. DNA for the CDR3: TGTGCCAGCAGCTTACTCCGGACTAGCCAACAAGAGACCCAGTACTTC.

The chain employs TRBV7-3 and TRBJ2-3; the D gene is possibly TRBD2 (6 bases). V was trimmed by 3 bases and J by 0 bases, leaving 22 bases between them. Germline V gene data show CDR1 as SGHTA and CDR2 as FQGTGA. There are 19 residues in the CDR3. CDR3 loop: CASSFLGGAISSSTDTQYF. The CDR3 nucleotides are TGTGCCAGCAGCTTTCTGGGGGGTGCAATCTCGTCCAGCACAGATACGCAGTATTTT.

The chain employs TRBV27 and TRBJ2-7; 7 bases line up with TRBD2. V was pared by 0 bases and J by 2 bases, with 4 bases of the junction left unmatched. Per the germline V gene, CDR1 is MNHEY and CDR2 is SMNVEV (reference sequence). CDR3 length: 15 amino acids. This CDR3 reads CASSLSVSGPYEQYF. CDR3 in DNA: TGTGCCAGCAGTTTATCGGTTAGCGGGCCCTACGAGCAGTACTTC.

This clonotype has at least ten counts. The V call is TRBV4-3, the J call TRBJ2-2; D is unresolved. CDR1 is LGHNA and CDR2 is YSLEER in the germline V gene. Trimming took off 0 bases at V and 5 bases at J, with 10 bases between the two ends. This CDR3 region has 15 residues. Written as DNA, the CDR3 is TGCGCCAGCAGCCAAGACAGTACTGGGACCGGGGAGCTGTTTTTT. Protein sequence: CASSQDSTGTGELFF.

The V and J genes are TRBV28 and TRBJ2-3; D unclear. V was trimmed by 7 bases and J by 2 bases, leaving 7 bases between them. The length of the CDR3 is 12 residues. Germline V gene sequence: CDR1 MDHEN, CDR2 SYDVKM. DNA for the CDR3: TGTGCCAGCATTGGCCTCACAGATACGCAGTATTTT. Translated, it gives CASIGLTDTQYF.

CDR3 DNA sequence: TGTGCCAGCAGCCCCGGGACACCGCTAGATACGCAGTATTTT. Its translation is CASSPGTPLDTQYF. This sequence joins TRBV7-2 and TRBJ2-3, with D perhaps TRBD1 (6 bases). V was trimmed by 5 bases and J by 5 bases, leaving 14 bases between them. Germline V lookup: CDR1 SGHTA, CDR2 FQGNSA. This CDR3 spans 14 amino acids.

In regard to this clonotype: The junction departs from the called germline gene at one end, perhaps through a read error. The chain recombines TRBV10-2 with TRBJ2-3, with 8 bases lining up with TRBD2. The CDR3 has 14 residues. CDR1 WSHSY and CDR2 SAAADI come from the germline V gene. The CDR3 region is CASRESGGVRAQYF. In nucleotides, the CDR3 is TGCGCCAGCAGGGAGTCGGGGGGGGTGCGTGCGCAGTATTTT.

The rearrangement uses TRBV7-2 and TRBJ1-5, with D maybe TRBD1 (5 bases). Looked up from germline, CDR1 is SGHTA and CDR2 is FQGNSA. This CDR3 is 13 amino acids long. V was pared by 4 bases and J by 7 bases, with 11 bases between. The DNA of the CDR3 is TGTGCCAGCAGCTCAGGGTGGGAACAGCCCCAGCATTTT. Translated: CASSSGWEQPQHF.

This clonotype appeared a few times. The CDR3 DNA sequence: TGTGCCAGCAGTGAAGCGGCAGGGGGATCAGATACGCAGTATTTT. Amino acids: CASSEAAGGSDTQYF. The gene calls are TRBV6-1 and TRBJ2-3, with 7 bases that match TRBD1. CDR3 length: 15 residues. The trim removed 0 bases at V and 4 bases at J, leaving 4 bases unmatched. Germline V lookup: CDR1 MNHNS, CDR2 SASEGT.

V gene TRBV5-5 combines with J gene TRBJ2-5, with 9 nucleotides matching TRBD1. Germline V CDR1 and CDR2: SGHKS, YYEKEE (reference sequence). Unmatched junction bases numbered 10, after V lost 2 bases and J lost 5 bases. This CDR3 contains 16 residues. The CDR3 nucleotides are TGTGCCAGCAGCTTAACGCCGGGACAGGGTCTGGAGACCCAGTACTTC. Encoded protein: CASSLTPGQGLETQYF.

This clonotype has a count of ten or more. The gene calls are TRBV20-1 and TRBJ1-4; D gene ambiguous. The CDR3 has 12 amino acids. Germline values: CDR1 DFQATT, CDR2 SNEGSKA (reference sequence). Deletions cut 1 base from V and 8 bases from J, with 8 bases between. The CDR3 reads CSARGAGEKLFF. For the CDR3, the DNA is TGCAGTGCTAGAGGGGCGGGGGAAAAACTGTTTTTT.

This chain uses TRBV6-6 with TRBJ1-2, with a possible D match to TRBD1 (5 bases). The CDR3 is 16 amino acids. Germline lookup yields CDR1 MNHNY and CDR2 SVGAGI (reference sequence). The V end was cut by 6 bases, the J end by 4 bases, with 21 bases between. The chain's CDR3 is CASRSSAGARSYGYTF. DNA of the CDR3: TGTGCCAGCAGGTCCTCAGCCGGGGCCCGCTCCTATGGCTACACCTTC.

V is TRBV5-1 and J is TRBJ1-4; tentatively, D is TRBD1 (5 bases). The CDR3 is 14 residues long. Germline V gene data show CDR1 as SGHRS and CDR2 as YFSETQ. Between the trimmed V and J ends, which lost 0 bases and 6 bases, there was a span of 9 bases. The CDR3 DNA is TGCGCCAGCAGCTTGGGGGGGTTCGATGAAAAACTGTTTTTT. Encoded protein: CASSLGGFDEKLFF.